This entry features one TCR beta chain sequence. This clone came up once. Its antigen is unknown. Per-base qualities were not stored, and no clone one base away is much larger. Genomic DNA was isolated from the sorted cells so that the TCRbeta CDR3 region could be sequenced. TCRbeta CDR3 regions were sequenced using the immunoSEQ Assay. What TCRdb holds here is the immuneACCESS table cut down to in-frame rearrangements. Part of the clones is not present; checked against another copy, under half of the missing clones reflect an unresolved V gene, and the others are unexplained. The sample profile shows roughly 60,000 clones; approximately 88% of them were found once. About 0.62% of the sample comes from the top ten. The data stem from a study of OX40 agonist ivuxolimab in advanced cancers. At the level of the whole study: Ivuxolimab was an agonistic, fully human IgG2 monoclonal antibody directed against OX40 (CD134), a costimulatory receptor. Intravenous ivuxolimab was administered to patients every 2 weeks at six dose levels: 0.01, 0.1, 0.3, 1.5, 3 and 10 mg/kg. Among the 50 to 55 dose-escalation patients, roughly 20 had hepatocellular carcinoma, approximately 15 melanoma, 9 renal cell carcinoma and 9 head and neck cancer. In the dose-escalation cohort, 82.7% of patients were male, and the mean age was approximately 64 years, with a range of 23 to 79. Prior anti-PD-1, anti-PD-L1 or anti-CTLA-4 therapy was permitted, and approximately 41% of dose-escalation patients had received checkpoint inhibitors. Three dose-escalation patients achieved partial responses, one with hepatocellular carcinoma and two with cutaneous melanoma. The purpose of peripheral TCRbeta sequencing was to test whether ivuxolimab changed TCR sequence diversity and led to clonal T-cell expansion. The monotherapy dose-escalation portion (N ≈ 57 patients) of the phase I ivuxolimab trial is reported in the paper.

The paper's findings and limits, for the study overall: Low levels of normalized T-cell clonal expansion were also seen in some nonresponding patients. In the 0.1-3.0 mg/kg groups, partial responders were among the patients with the lowest normalized peripheral clonal expansion, particularly in CD8+ T cells. After ivuxolimab, CD8+ T cells had more expanded clones than CD4+ T cells on average. The antigen specificity of the clonally expanded peripheral T cells was not determined. At doses of 0.1 to 3.0 mg/kg, clonal expansion of both CD4+ and CD8+ blood T cells was observed from baseline to week 6.

Patients with a history of autoimmune disease or receiving systemic immunosuppression were excluded from the trial. Peripheral blood for TCR sequencing was drawn from every dose cohort at baseline, at cycle 4 day 1 and at cycle 7 day 1. Samples came from an open-label, multicenter, first-in-human phase I dose-escalation trial of ivuxolimab. Adults with locally advanced or metastatic melanoma, renal cell carcinoma, hepatocellular carcinoma or head and neck squamous cell carcinoma were enrolled in the trial. Before TCR sequencing, CD4+ T cells and CD8+ T cells from peripheral blood were sorted into separate populations. Sequences were derived from CD4+ or CD8+ T cells sorted from blood, sampled in a trial of the OX40 agonist ivuxolimab. The sequence derives from an adult with an advanced solid tumor such as melanoma, head and neck, liver or kidney cancer.

The sequenced DNA is TGTGCCAGCAGCCCGGGGGTAGGGGATTCAGATACGCAGTATTTT. The encoded protein is CASSPGVGDSDTQYF. The sequence links TRBV7-9 to TRBJ2-3; a tentative D call is TRBD2 (6 bases match). Trimming at the junction amounts to 5 bases on V and 4 bases on J, and the germline ends lie 16 bases apart. From the cysteine through the phenylalanine, the CDR3 covers 15 amino acids. Only the CDR3 portion is preserved as DNA: 45 bases, with reading frame beginning at the first base. The germline V gene (reference sequence) provides CDR1 SEHNR and CDR2 FQNEAQ.